This T cell receptor beta chain was profiled in a study of T cell repertoires in cytomegalovirus infection. Overall study: Use of recently identified HLA-C-restricted and well-studied HLA-B-restricted CMV epitopes was part of the study.

Each CDR3 protein gets one entry after TCRdb re-called the reads with MiXCR. The sample holds 750,000 to 900,000 distinct CDR3 sequences; about 29% are singletons and the top ten take roughly 14%. Study-wide results and caveats: CMV-specific HLA-C-restricted TCR beta clonotypes dominated the ex vivo response.

With respect to this clonotype: No antigen is known for it.

Germline V gene lookup returns CDR1 SGHAT and CDR2 FQDESV (reference sequence). Trimming pared 8 bases from V and 1 base from J, leaving 8 bases between. This CDR3 is built from 13 residues. This chain links TRBV11-1 with TRBJ2-2; D call uncertain. Sequenced here: cultured CD8+ T cells from PBMCs, sampled from culture after CMV antigen stimulation. This clonotype originated in a human donor in good health (CMV status not recorded). Some clones in this sample may be carry-over from other donors' samples. CDR3 in amino acids: CASLGKNTGELFF. DNA of the CDR3: TGTGCCAGCCTGGGAAAGAACACCGGGGAGCTGTTTTTT.